These 22 T cell receptor beta chains originate from one sample sequenced in a study of identical twins. TCRdb processed the 5' RACE reads anew with MiXCR; each CDR3 protein has one entry. The sample lists 300,000 or so distinct CDR3 sequences, roughly 9.7% occurring once. The same sample was also used in a study of yellow fever vaccine responses in identical twins.

The sequencing sample was made of CD8+ T cells sorted from blood. All receptors come from a woman under 30 in good health.

This clonotype was seen ten or more times. The chain joins TRBV30 to TRBJ2-5; D may match TRBD1 or TRBD2 (5 bases each). Trimming took 4 bases from V and 4 from J, leaving 19 bases between them. In germline, CDR1 is GTSNPN, CDR2 SVGIG (reference sequence). The CDR3 sequence is 15 residues long. The CDR3 DNA follows: TGTGCCTGGACACCACTTGGGGCAAGCGGAGAGACCCAGTACTTC. Protein product: CAWTPLGASGETQYF.

This clonotype came up a few times. V is TRBV6-1 and J is TRBJ2-7; 9 bases agree with TRBD1. The V and J ends lost 5 bases and 6 bases, in that order; junction bases with no gene match: 14. CDR1 and CDR2 from the germline V gene are MNHNS and SASEGT. The CDR3 contains 16 residues. The CDR3 sequence: CASSPRTGDWPGEQYF. The CDR3 DNA reads TGTGCCAGCAGTCCAAGGACAGGGGACTGGCCGGGCGAGCAGTACTTC.

The sample holds a few counts of this clonotype. The rearrangement joins TRBV28 to TRBJ2-1; D possibly corresponds to TRBD1 (6 bases). The CDR3 spans 13 residues. The germline V and J ends were trimmed by 5 bases and 9 bases, with 14 bases remaining between them. Per the germline V gene, CDR1 is MDHEN and CDR2 is SYDVKM. As DNA, the CDR3 is TGTGCCAGCAGTATAACAGGGTGGAGTGAGCAGTTCTTC. Its protein is CASSITGWSEQFF.

Remarks on this clonotype: Since a much larger clone is just one base distant, this may be a read error. The CDR3 carries no conserved terminal phenylalanine or tryptophan, so it likely arises from a read error. The chain joins TRBV9 to TRBJ2-3, with 11 bases matching TRBD1. The trim removed 4 bases at V and 5 bases at J, leaving 9 bases unmatched. The CDR3 spans 16 residues. CDR1 is SGDLS, CDR2 YYNGEE, per germline. This chain's CDR3 is CASSPTGQGALDTQYY. The CDR3 nucleotides read TGTGCCAGCAGCCCCACCGGACAGGGGGCTTTAGATACGCAGTATTAT.

This clonotype was observed many times. The V gene is TRBV7-9, the J gene TRBJ1-3; D not certain. CDR1 is SEHNR, CDR2 FQNEAQ, per germline (reference sequence). Trimming removed 7 bases at V and 2 bases at J, with 12 bases between. The CDR3 is made up of 14 amino acids. As DNA, the CDR3 is TGTGCCAGCATCCCCCAGGACCCTGGAAACACCATATATTTT. Translated, it gives CASIPQDPGNTIYF.

There are a few counts of this clonotype. CDR3 nucleotides: TGTGCCTCCTCCCAAGGGATCGGCAGGGTTGACACCGGGGAGCTGTTTTTT. Translated: CASSQGIGRVDTGELFF. The chain links TRBV3-1 to TRBJ2-2, with D maybe TRBD1 (5 bases). Looked up from germline, CDR1 is LGHDT and CDR2 is YNNKEL (reference sequence). Deletions cut 11 bases from V and 3 bases from J, with 25 bases between. The CDR3 extends over 17 amino acids.

This clonotype was picked up a small number of times. The genes are TRBV7-9 and TRBJ2-7; D remains ambiguous. The CDR3 is made up of 13 amino acids. The germline CDR1 and CDR2 sequences are SEHNR and FQNEAQ (reference sequence). V was shortened by 3 bases and J by 5 bases, with 11 bases between the two germline ends. In nucleotides, the CDR3 is TGTGCCAGCAGCTTCCGCCTGCGCGACGAGCAGTACTTC. As protein: CASSFRLRDEQYF.

In its sample, this clonotype was seen many times. V and J are TRBV7-8 and TRBJ2-2, with TRBD2 identical over 8 bases. After removal of 7 bases from V and 1 base from J, the junction contained 11 bases not matched to a gene. Per the germline V gene, CDR1 is SGHVS and CDR2 is FQNEAQ. CDR3 length: 17 residues. The CDR3 DNA is TGTGCCAGCACCCCGACGGGAGGGGTACTGAACACCGGGGAGCTGTTTTTT. This sequence encodes CASTPTGGVLNTGELFF.

V is TRBV18 and J is TRBJ2-7; perhaps TRBD2 as D (5 bases). The length of the CDR3 is 16 residues. V lost 0 bases and J 3 bases, leaving 15 bases between the germline ends. Germline lookup yields CDR1 KGHSH and CDR2 LQKENI. This chain's CDR3 is CASSPPFGVGIYEQYF. The DNA for the CDR3 is TGTGCCAGCTCACCACCTTTCGGGGTCGGGATCTACGAGCAGTACTTC.

This clonotype was seen ten or more times. The CDR3 loop reads CASSLAGQGANYGYTF. DNA of the CDR3: TGTGCCAGCAGCTTAGCGGGACAGGGGGCGAACTATGGCTACACCTTC. J is TRBJ1-2 and V is TRBV7-9, with TRBD1 matching over 12 bases. This CDR3 contains 16 residues. The V and J ends lost 0 bases and 2 bases, in that order; junction bases with no gene match: 1. Looked up from germline, CDR1 is SEHNR and CDR2 is FQNEAQ (reference sequence).

This sequence joins TRBV4-3 and TRBJ2-7, with D perhaps TRBD2 (5 bases). The CDR3 spans 13 residues. The germline CDR1 and CDR2 sequences are LGHNA and YSLEER. Deletions cut 2 bases from V and 6 bases from J, with 11 bases between. The CDR3 sequence is CASSQSEGGEQYF. The CDR3 coding sequence is TGCGCCAGCAGCCAATCCGAGGGTGGCGAGCAGTACTTC.

The V gene is TRBV5-4, the J gene TRBJ2-6; 7 bases match TRBD1. The CDR3 has 19 amino acids. V was pared by 0 bases and J by 0 bases, with 9 bases of the junction left unmatched. Germline values: CDR1 SGHNT, CDR2 YYREEE (reference sequence). CDR3 amino acids: CASSLGTGTVYSGANVLTF. The CDR3 nucleotides are TGTGCCAGCAGCTTGGGGACCGGGACAGTCTACTCTGGGGCCAACGTCCTGACTTTC.

This clonotype was counted only a few times. The chain couples TRBV20-1 to TRBJ1-1; TRBD1 might be the D (5 bases). Germline V gene data show CDR1 as DFQATT and CDR2 as SNEGSKA (reference sequence). The CDR3 extends over 13 amino acids. V was pared by 1 base and J by 3 bases, with 9 bases between. CDR3 nucleotides: TGCAGTGCTAGAGTGAGGGGTCACACTGAAGCTTTCTTT. Protein product: CSARVRGHTEAFF.

This clonotype was counted many times. This chain joins TRBV28 and TRBJ2-4, with 7 bases matching TRBD1. Germline trimming cut 2 bases from V and 7 bases from J; bases unmatched to any gene: 2. Germline V gene sequence: CDR1 MDHEN, CDR2 SYDVKM. The CDR3 sequence is 13 residues long. DNA of the CDR3: TGTGCCAGCAGTTTAAGGGGGCTTAACATTCAGTACTTC. This codes for CASSLRGLNIQYF.

The rearrangement links TRBV27 to TRBJ1-5; 7 bases are shared with TRBD1. CDR3 size: 16 residues. Germline assignment: CDR1 MNHEY and CDR2 SMNVEV (reference sequence). Trimming took 7 bases from V and 0 from J; bases not matched to a gene: 9. The CDR3 DNA follows: TGTGCCAGCACTCAGGGGGGGAAGAATAGCAATCAGCCCCAGCATTTT. Amino acid sequence: CASTQGGKNSNQPQHF.

This clonotype was counted only a few times. The J gene is TRBJ2-7, the V gene TRBV6-2 or TRBV6-3; D uncertain. CDR1 is MNHEY, CDR2 SVGEGT, per germline. Trimming stripped 6 bases from V and 0 bases from J, with 15 bases between. The CDR3 is made up of 15 amino acids. The CDR3 DNA follows: TGTGCCAGCAGCCTCGGACGGCCCGCCTCCTACGAGCAGTACTTC. It encodes CASSLGRPASYEQYF.

The chain joins TRBV7-9 to TRBJ1-6, with D hard to call. Germline CDR1 and CDR2: SEHNR and FQNEAQ (reference sequence). The CDR3 has 12 amino acids. Trimming removed 1 base at V and 11 bases at J, with 6 bases between. CDR3 DNA: TGTGCCAGCAGCTTAGAGGGTCCACCCCTCCACTTT. Its translation is CASSLEGPPLHF. Full variable domain (rest looked up from reference TRBV7-9 and TRBJ1-6): DTGVSQNPRHKITKRGQNVTFRCDPISEHNRLYWYRQTLGQGPEFLTYFQNEAQLEKSRLLSDRFSAERPKGSFSTLEIQRTEQGDSAMYLCASSLEGPPLHFGNGTRLTVT.

The chain is built from TRBV20-1 and TRBJ2-2, with D possibly matching TRBD1 (6 bases). Germline CDR1 DFQATT, CDR2 SNEGSKA (reference sequence). The length of the CDR3 is 13 residues. V was cut by 5 bases and J by 5 bases, with 12 bases left in between. The CDR3 DNA sequence: TGCAGTGCTTCCAGGGGATTAACCGGGGAGCTGTTTTTT. As protein: CSASRGLTGELFF.

The chain recombines TRBV2 with TRBJ2-6; D call uncertain. Trimming took 6 bases from V and 0 from J, leaving 6 bases between them. The CDR3 extends over 14 amino acids. The germline CDR1 and CDR2 sequences are SNHLY and FYNNEI. The CDR3 nucleotides are TGTGCCAGCAGACGGCCCTCTGGGGCCAACGTCCTGACTTTC. This codes for CASRRPSGANVLTF.

V usage is TRBV6-2 or TRBV6-3 and J usage is TRBJ2-7; D is undetermined. V shed 3 bases and J shed 6 bases, with 12 bases lying between them. The CDR3 is 13 amino acids. Germline V gene data show CDR1 as MNHEY and CDR2 as SVGEGT. CDR3: CASSYSNMGEQYF. For the CDR3, the DNA is TGTGCCAGCAGTTATTCTAATATGGGCGAGCAGTACTTC.

Ten or more counts support this clonotype. This chain links TRBV27 with TRBJ2-1; D gene ambiguous. Trimming removed 1 base at V and 5 bases at J, with 9 bases between. CDR1 MNHEY and CDR2 SMNVEV come from the germline V gene (reference sequence). This CDR3 spans 14 amino acids. In DNA form, the CDR3 reads TGTGCCAGCAGTTTATTAGGTACCCACAATGAGCAGTTCTTC. Protein sequence: CASSLLGTHNEQFF.

This clonotype has at least ten counts. The chain recombines TRBV7-8 with TRBJ2-1; 8 bases agree with TRBD2. This CDR3 spans 17 amino acids. In germline, CDR1 is SGHVS, CDR2 FQNEAQ. The J segment lost 2 bases and the V segment lost 1 base, leaving 7 bases of the junction unmatched. The CDR3 nucleotides read TGTGCCAGCAGCTTAGGAAGTGGGCGGGGGGCCTACAATGAGCAGTTCTTC. It yields the protein CASSLGSGRGAYNEQFF.